Listed here are 16 T cell receptor beta chains from one sample, sequenced in a study of memory CD4+ T cells and cytomegalovirus serostatus. Measured with immunoSEQ multiplex PCR; TCRdb has only the in-frame clones, and not every one. The repertoire holds around 53,000 clones, with around 83% as singletons. Single viable CD3+CD4+CD8-CD45RO+ cells were sorted as the memory CD4+ T cells. The specimen was memory CD4+ T cells from blood. These receptors were obtained from an adult in good health and CMV-seropositive.

J is TRBJ1-2 and V is TRBV5-1; TRBD1 might be the D (6 bases). The CDR3 extends over 14 amino acids. The germline V gene encodes CDR1 SGHRS and CDR2 YFSETQ. Trimming pared 0 bases from V and 8 bases from J, leaving 14 bases between. The CDR3 DNA sequence: TGCGCCAGCAGCTTGGATTGGGGGGCAGGGGGCTACACCTTC. It yields the protein CASSLDWGAGGYTF. The full variable domain, in which reference TRBV5-1 and TRBJ1-2 provide the parts outside the CDR3, is KAGVTQTPRYLIKTRGQQVTLSCSPISGHRSVSWYQQTPGQGLQFLFEYFSETQRNKGNFPGRFSGRQFSNSRSEMNVSTLELGDSALYLCASSLDWGAGGYTFGSGTRLTVV.

This chain uses TRBV30 with TRBJ1-6; D is perhaps TRBD1 (6 bases). The CDR3 consists of 18 residues. V shed 0 bases and J shed 0 bases, with 15 bases lying between them. The germline CDR1 and CDR2 sequences are GTSNPN and SVGIG (reference sequence). The CDR3 bases are TGTGCCTGGAGTGTACGGGGGGCGCGGACCTCCTATAATTCACCCCTCCACTTT. Protein product: CAWSVRGARTSYNSPLHF.

The chain recombines TRBV30 with TRBJ1-4, with D maybe TRBD1 (6 bases). This CDR3 has 14 residues. Germline loops: CDR1 GTSNPN, CDR2 SVGIG (reference sequence). V lost 3 bases and J 6 bases, leaving 14 bases between the germline ends. This CDR3 reads CAWSRRQGYEKLFF. The CDR3 DNA is TGTGCCTGGAGCAGGCGGCAGGGGTATGAAAAACTGTTTTTT. The variable domain in full, completed from reference TRBV30 and TRBJ1-4, reads SQTIHQWPATLVQPVGSPLSLECTVEGTSNPNLYWYRQAAGRGLQLLFYSVGIGQISSEVPQNLSASRPQDRQFILSSKKLLLSDSGFYLCAWSRRQGYEKLFFGSGTQLSVL.

V gene TRBV2 combines with J gene TRBJ1-2, with D perhaps matching TRBD1 (6 bases). Germline-derived CDR1 and CDR2 are SNHLY and FYNNEI. The CDR3 totals 12 residues. The V end lost 8 bases, the J end lost 7 bases, and 14 bases lay between the germline ends. In nucleotides, the CDR3 is TGTGCCAGCGGCCCAGGAGGGGGTGGCTACACCTTC. Its protein product is CASGPGGGGYTF.

The rearrangement links TRBV5-5 to TRBJ1-1; D unresolved. The V and J ends lost 7 bases and 2 bases respectively, with 15 bases between them. The germline gives CDR1 SGHKS, CDR2 YYEKEE (reference sequence). The CDR3 is made up of 14 amino acids. The CDR3 here is CASSQLGINTEAFF. CDR3 bases: TGTGCCAGCTCGCAATTGGGGATTAACACTGAAGCTTTCTTT.

The CDR3 here is CASSEQTYSYNEQFF. The DNA for the CDR3 is TGTGCCAGCAGTGAACAGACTTACTCCTACAATGAGCAGTTCTTC. The rearrangement links TRBV6-1 to TRBJ2-1; D unclear. Germline V lookup: CDR1 MNHNS, CDR2 SASEGT. Trimming shortened V by 2 bases and J by 0 bases, and 8 bases separated the two germline ends. CDR3 size: 15 residues.

This clone has just one count. V gene TRBV6-1 combines with J gene TRBJ2-7, with 9 bases matching TRBD2. V shed 1 base, J shed 6 bases, and the junction held 7 bases outside the gene matches. The CDR3 is 15 residues long. Germline V CDR1 and CDR2: MNHNS, SASEGT. CDR3: CASSEGGSGSGEQYF. The CDR3 nucleotides read TGTGCCAGCAGTGAAGGGGGTAGCGGGAGTGGCGAGCAGTACTTC.

In its sample, this clone was seen once. The chain combines TRBV7-8 with TRBJ2-4; a weak D match, TRBD1 (5 bases). Germline V gives CDR1 SGHVS, CDR2 FQNEAQ. V was trimmed by 5 bases and J by 3 bases, leaving 11 bases between them. The CDR3 sequence is 14 residues long. The CDR3 here is CASSAQGGKNIQYF. The CDR3 coding sequence is TGTGCCAGCAGCGCTCAGGGTGGCAAAAACATTCAGTACTTC.

The rearrangement uses TRBV28 and TRBJ1-2, with TRBD1 identical over 11 bases. The CDR3 contains 14 residues. Trimming took 5 bases from V and 8 from J; bases not matched to a gene: 7. Germline CDR1 and CDR2: MDHEN and SYDVKM. CDR3 region: CASSSGQGAFGYTF. The CDR3 DNA is TGTGCCAGCAGTAGCGGACAGGGGGCTTTCGGCTACACCTTC.

This chain connects TRBV7-8 to TRBJ2-7; TRBD2 is a possible D gene (6 bases). The V gene lost 1 base and the J gene lost 6 bases, with 13 bases spanning the gap. CDR3 size: 14 residues. In germline, CDR1 is SGHVS, CDR2 FQNEAQ. The CDR3 DNA follows: TGTGCCAGCAGCTTAGGGGTAGCGGCCCTCGAGCAGTACTTC. Translating gives CASSLGVAALEQYF. Based on the CDR3 plus reference TRBV7-8 and TRBJ2-7, the full variable domain is GAGVSQSPRYKVAKRGQDVALRCDPISGHVSLFWYQQALGQGPEFLTYFQNEAQLDKSGLPSDRFFAERPEGSVSTLKIQRTQQEDSAVYLCASSLGVAALEQYFGPGTRLTVT.

In regard to this clone: The junction does not match germline at one end; this may be a read error. The rearrangement links TRBV9 to TRBJ2-7; tentatively, D is TRBD1 (5 bases). This CDR3 is 13 amino acids long. Germline V gene lookup returns CDR1 SGDLS and CDR2 YYNGEE. CDR3 bases: TGTGCCAGCAGCCCGGACACCGGGTTCGTGTTAGTCTTC. It is translated as CASSPDTGFVLVF.

The gene calls are TRBV5-5 and TRBJ2-5; no clear D. Trimming pared 2 bases from V and 0 bases from J, leaving 5 bases between. The CDR3 is 13 amino acids. Germline V gene lookup returns CDR1 SGHKS and CDR2 YYEKEE (reference sequence). CDR3 protein: CASSFGNQETQYF. DNA for the CDR3: TGTGCCAGCAGCTTCGGAAACCAAGAGACCCAGTACTTC.

V usage is TRBV27 and J usage is TRBJ2-3; D could derive from TRBD1 or TRBD2 (6 bases each). With 5 bases removed from V and 4 bases from J, the gap between germline ends came to 25 bases. The length of the CDR3 is 18 residues. The germline CDR1 and CDR2 sequences are MNHEY and SMNVEV (reference sequence). CDR3 protein: CASSGIYRGGRGADTQYF. The CDR3 DNA reads TGTGCCAGCAGTGGGATTTATCGTGGGGGGCGAGGCGCAGATACGCAGTATTTT.

V gene TRBV28 combines with J gene TRBJ1-1; 11 nucleotides agree with TRBD1. CDR3 length: 15 amino acids. V lost 6 bases and J lost 2; bases outside the gene matches: 5. Germline loops: CDR1 MDHEN, CDR2 SYDVKM. The CDR3, as DNA: TGTGCCAGCAGCGCAGGGACAGGGGGAAACACTGAAGCTTTCTTT. The encoded protein is CASSAGTGGNTEAFF.

The V and J genes are TRBV4-2 and TRBJ2-7; D not certain. This CDR3 has 14 amino acids. The ends were cut back, 5 bases at V and 0 bases at J, with 11 bases in the middle. Germline V gene data show CDR1 as LGHNA and CDR2 as YNFKEQ. CDR3: CASSSPSFSYEQYF. CDR3 nucleotide sequence: TGTGCCAGCAGCTCCCCAAGTTTCTCCTACGAGCAGTACTTC.

V and J are TRBV5-5 and TRBJ1-6; D is ambiguous. Germline CDR1 is SGHKS and CDR2 is YYEKEE (reference sequence). This CDR3 is 13 amino acids long. The V end lost 1 base, the J end lost 8 bases, and 7 bases lay between the germline ends. CDR3 coding DNA: TGTGCCAGCAGCTTGTCTTCTGATTCACCCCTCCACTTT. It codes for CASSLSSDSPLHF.